The entry below describes one T cell receptor beta chain. The data were obtained in a study of blood T cell repertoires in COVID-19. Only in-frame clones appear in the TCRdb table, and some are missing; sequencing was by immunoSEQ multiplex PCR. The sample shows around 170,000 clones, less than 90% of them seen only once. This CDR3 contains 13 residues. CDR1 and CDR2 (germline): SGHRS, YFSETQ. It was during active infection that Seattle patients were enrolled and then longitudinally followed. The sequence came from a woman in her seventies with COVID-19, enrolled during active disease. The sequenced material came from peripheral blood. V is TRBV5-1 and J is TRBJ1-1, with a weak D call TRBD1 (5 bases). The CDR3 coding sequence is TGCCTACACCCCGACAGAGACAACACTGAAGCTTTCTTT. It yields the protein CLHPDRDNTEAFF.